This entry concerns a single TCR beta chain. This sample stems from a study of cytomegalovirus exposure and HLA in healthy donors. PCR involved 60 Vbeta and 13 Jbeta primers. Data came from immunoSEQ multiplex PCR; TCRdb stores just in-frame clones and leaves some out. The sample's table shows 50,000 or so clones. The CDR3 is made up of 14 amino acids. J gave up 5 bases and V 0 bases, and 2 bases lay outside the gene matches. The germline V gene has CDR1 MNHEY and CDR2 SMNVEV (reference sequence). Sample: PBMCs. The sequence was collected from a middle-aged man in good health and CMV-seropositive. This chain uses TRBV27 with TRBJ2-7; TRBD1 aligns across 9 bases. The CDR3 DNA sequence: TGTGCCAGCAGTTTATCGGACAGGGGCCACGAGCAGTACTTC. Residues: CASSLSDRGHEQYF.